This TCR beta chain was captured in a study of human T cells and chemical hapten exposure. The time point was: patch test 2, 6 weeks after DPC sensitization. Treatment denoted: therapeutic diphenylcyclopropenone sensitization with weekly scalp DPC. TCRdb itself ran the RACE reads through MiXCR, one entry per CDR3 protein. This table has over 60,000 distinct CDR3 sequences, around a tenth appearing once. This CDR3 is 14 amino acids long. V lost 6 bases, J lost 3 bases, and 6 bases stayed unmatched. The germline gives CDR1 SQVTM, CDR2 ANQGSEA. The origin of this receptor is a woman aged 50 to 65 with alopecia areata. Some clones in this sample may be carry-over from other donors' samples. Material: whole blood, obtained in connection with sensitization to the hapten diphenylcyclopropenone (DPC). The rearrangement joins TRBV29-1 to TRBJ2-5; 11 positions match TRBD1. Here the CDR3 reads CSVGQGASEETQYF. The CDR3 coding sequence is TGCAGCGTCGGACAGGGGGCGAGTGAAGAGACCCAGTACTTC.